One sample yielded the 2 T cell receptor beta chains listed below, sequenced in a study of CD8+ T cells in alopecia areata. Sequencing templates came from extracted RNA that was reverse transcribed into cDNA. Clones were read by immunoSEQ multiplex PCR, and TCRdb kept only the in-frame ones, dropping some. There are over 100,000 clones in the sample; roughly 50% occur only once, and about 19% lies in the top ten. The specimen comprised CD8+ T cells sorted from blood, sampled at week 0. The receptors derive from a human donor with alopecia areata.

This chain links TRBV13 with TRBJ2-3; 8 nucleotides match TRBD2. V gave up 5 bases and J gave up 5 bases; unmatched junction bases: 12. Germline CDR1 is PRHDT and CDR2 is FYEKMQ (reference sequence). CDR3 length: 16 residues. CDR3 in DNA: TGTGCCAGCAGCCCGACCGGGAGGGGGGTGATAGATACGCAGTATTTT. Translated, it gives CASSPTGRGVIDTQYF.

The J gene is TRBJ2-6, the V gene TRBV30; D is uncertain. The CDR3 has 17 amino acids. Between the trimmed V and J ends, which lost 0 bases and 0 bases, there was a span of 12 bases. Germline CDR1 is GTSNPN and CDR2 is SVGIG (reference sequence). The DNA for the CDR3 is TGTGCCTGGAGTGTACTTGATGTCGGCTCTGGGGCCAACGTCCTGACTTTC. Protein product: CAWSVLDVGSGANVLTF.